In its sample, the clone carrying this T cell receptor beta chain was seen many times. Antigen: not known. This entry comes from a study of T-cell reconstitution after alpha-beta-depleted transplantation in children. This sample's TCRbeta library carried unique molecular identifier barcodes. One entry per CDR3 protein, called by TCRdb with MiXCR from the PCR reads. The profile shows hundreds of thousands of distinct CDR3 sequences, roughly a tenth of them singletons. Broader study findings: Newly generated T cells supplied most T-cell counts and diversity one year post-transplant. The high TCRbeta diversity at day 60 in some patients came from surviving recipient T cells and thymic progenitors. Alpha-beta T cells about two months after transplant reportedly derived from several hundred expanded graft clones.

CDR3 size: 15 residues. The V gene lost 3 bases and the J gene lost 0 bases, with 6 bases spanning the gap. Germline CDR1 reads ENHRY; CDR2 reads SYGVKD. The genes are TRBV10-3 and TRBJ2-6, with no clear D. This specimen was PBMCs, taken before TCRalphabeta/CD19-depleted stem cell transplant. The sequence came from a child under two years old with acute myeloid leukemia, due to receive a stem cell transplant. DNA for the CDR3: TGTGCCATCAGTGATTCGGGCTCTGGGGCCAACGTCCTGACTTTC. As protein: CAISDSGSGANVLTF.